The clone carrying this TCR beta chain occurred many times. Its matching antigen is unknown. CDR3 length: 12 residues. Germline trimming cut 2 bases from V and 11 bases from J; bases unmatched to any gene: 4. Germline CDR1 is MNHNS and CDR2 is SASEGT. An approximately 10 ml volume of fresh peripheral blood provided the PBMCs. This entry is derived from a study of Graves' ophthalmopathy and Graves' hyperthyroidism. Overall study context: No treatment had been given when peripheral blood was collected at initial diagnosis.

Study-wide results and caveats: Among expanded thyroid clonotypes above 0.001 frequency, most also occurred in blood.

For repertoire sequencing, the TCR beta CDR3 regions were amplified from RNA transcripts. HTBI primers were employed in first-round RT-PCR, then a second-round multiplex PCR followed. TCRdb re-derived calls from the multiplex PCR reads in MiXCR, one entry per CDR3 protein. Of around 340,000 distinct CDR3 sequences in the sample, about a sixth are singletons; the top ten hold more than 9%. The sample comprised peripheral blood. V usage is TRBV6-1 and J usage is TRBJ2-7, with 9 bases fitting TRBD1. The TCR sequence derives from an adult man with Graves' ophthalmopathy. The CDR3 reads CASSEYRGLEYF. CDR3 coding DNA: TGTGCCAGCAGTGAATACAGGGGGCTTGAGTACTTC.